This entry lists 10 T cell receptor beta chains sequenced from one sample in a study of cytomegalovirus exposure and HLA in healthy donors (dated by TCRdb to about 2017). Libraries were constructed by the immunoSEQ multiplex PCR assay. For the multiplex PCR, a mixture combining 60 forward primers for TCR Vbeta segments and 13 reverse primers for TCR Jbeta segments was used. Sourced from immuneACCESS, this table was stored by TCRdb with only in-frame sequences that have V and J called. A share of the clones is absent; for the studies checked, an unresolved V gene accounts for under half, and the remainder has no known explanation. The sample table lists around 110,000 clones, over 60% of them with a count of one. Around 5.8% of the sample is taken by the ten largest. Sequenced input: PBMCs. The receptors stem from a woman in her 50s in good health and CMV-seropositive.

CDR3 sequence: CSVEGGPRDTLYGYTF. The CDR3 coding sequence is TGCAGCGTTGAAGGGGGCCCCCGGGACACCCTTTATGGCTACACCTTC. This chain joins TRBV29-1 and TRBJ1-2; D might be TRBD1 (6 bases). CDR3 length equals 16 residues. Per germline, CDR1 SQVTM and CDR2 ANQGSEA. Trimming took off 1 base at V and 5 bases at J, with 20 bases between the two ends. Looking up the rest from reference TRBV29-1 and TRBJ1-2 gives the full variable domain: SAVISQKPSRDICQRGTSLTIQCQVDSQVTMMFWYRQQPGQSLTLIATANQGSEATYESGFVIDKFPISRPNLTFSTLTVSNMSPEDSSIYLCSVEGGPRDTLYGYTFGSGTRLTVV.

This sequence joins TRBV5-1 and TRBJ2-3; D possibly corresponds to TRBD1 (5 bases). This CDR3 is built from 16 residues. V dropped 0 bases and J dropped 0 bases, with 11 bases sitting between them. Per the germline V gene, CDR1 is SGHRS and CDR2 is YFSETQ. The CDR3 loop reads CASSLGWGLSTDTQYF. The DNA for the CDR3 is TGCGCCAGCAGCTTGGGGTGGGGCCTAAGCACAGATACGCAGTATTTT.

This clone was detected once. The chain carries TRBV2 and TRBJ2-2; D is undetermined. The CDR3 has 13 amino acids. V was pared by 9 bases and J by 2 bases, with 10 bases between. Per germline, CDR1 SNHLY and CDR2 FYNNEI. This CDR3 is CASVEANTGELFF. The DNA of the CDR3 is TGTGCCAGTGTCGAGGCTAACACCGGGGAGCTGTTTTTT.

The chain recombines TRBV5-1 with TRBJ2-1; 13 positions match TRBD2. J lost 5 bases, V lost 4 bases, and 3 bases had no gene match. Germline lookup yields CDR1 SGHRS and CDR2 YFSETQ. CDR3 length equals 15 residues. The CDR3 DNA reads TGCGCCAGCAGCGTACTAGCGGGGGGGAACAATGAGCAGTTCTTC. It translates to CASSVLAGGNNEQFF.

The gene calls are TRBV15 and TRBJ1-2, with D perhaps TRBD1 (6 bases). Germline CDR1 LNHNV, CDR2 YYDKDF (reference sequence). The CDR3 consists of 14 residues. V lost 8 bases to trimming and J lost 4 bases, with 17 bases between them. CDR3 nucleotide sequence: TGTGCCACCGAGAGTGGGGGCGCTGGCTATGGCTACACCTTC. Protein sequence: CATESGGAGYGYTF.

This chain joins TRBV7-9 and TRBJ1-5; perhaps TRBD1 as D (5 bases). V was clipped by 7 bases and J by 2 bases, with 9 bases between them. The length of the CDR3 is 13 residues. Germline CDR1 reads SEHNR; CDR2 reads FQNEAQ (reference sequence). In DNA, the CDR3 is TGTGCCAGCACGACAGAAGGCAATCAGCCCCAGCATTTT. It is translated as CASTTEGNQPQHF.

The chain has TRBV2 and TRBJ2-2, with 10 bases lining up with TRBD2. V shed 7 bases, J shed 6 bases, and the junction held 5 bases outside the gene matches. CDR3 length: 14 residues. Germline-derived CDR1 and CDR2 are SNHLY and FYNNEI. The CDR3 DNA follows: TGTGCCAGCATGTCGCTAGCGGGGGCCGGGGAGCTGTTTTTT. This translates into CASMSLAGAGELFF.

Regarding this clone: Other DNA sequences in the sample encode the same CDR3. The CDR3: CAWSVDIASRGYGYTF. CDR3 nucleotides: TGTGCCTGGAGTGTAGATATCGCCAGCCGGGGCTATGGCTACACCTTC. The rearrangement uses TRBV30 and TRBJ1-2; the D is unclear. In germline, CDR1 is GTSNPN, CDR2 SVGIG (reference sequence). This CDR3 is built from 16 residues. Between the trimmed V and J ends, which lost 0 bases and 4 bases, there was a span of 18 bases.

This clone came up once. This sequence joins TRBV6-1 and TRBJ2-5; D is possibly TRBD2 (5 bases). The CDR3 is 13 residues long. The germline V and J ends were trimmed by 2 bases and 13 bases, with 17 bases remaining between them. CDR1 is MNHNS and CDR2 is SASEGT in the germline V gene. The DNA for the CDR3 is TGTGCCAGCAGTGAAACAAGGACTGGTTGGAGGTACTTC. As protein: CASSETRTGWRYF.

The V and J genes are TRBV18 and TRBJ2-7; D might be TRBD1 (5 bases). V dropped 2 bases and J dropped 6 bases, with 8 bases sitting between them. The CDR3 covers 12 residues. Germline CDR1 and CDR2: KGHSH and LQKENI. This CDR3 reads CASSPGAIEQYF. In nucleotides, the CDR3 is TGTGCCAGCTCACCAGGGGCTATCGAGCAGTACTTC. The full variable domain, in which reference TRBV18 and TRBJ2-7 provide the parts outside the CDR3, is NAGVMQNPRHLVRRRGQEARLRCSPMKGHSHVYWYRQLPEEGLKFMVYLQKENIIDESGMPKERFSAEFPKEGPSILRIQQVVRGDSAAYFCASSPGAIEQYFGPGTRLTVT.